Listed below are T cell receptor beta chains from one sample, sequenced in a study of cytomegalovirus exposure and HLA in healthy donors. Profiling relied on immunoSEQ multiplex PCR, and the TCRdb table lists in-frame clones only, not all of them. Among approximately 160,000 clones, approximately 88% were seen once, and the ten largest hold 0.38%. Input material: PBMCs. These TCRs come from a boy aged 2 to 10 in good health and CMV-seronegative. Both conserved end residues are part of each CDR3. A D gene is named only where the DNA matches it firmly. Clone size is not always given. Where it is, it says once, few, many or a class for expanded clones.

d_call: NA
clone_size: NA
v_call: TRBV6-1
j_call: TRBJ1-2
cdr3_nt: TGTGCCAGCAGTGAAGTGGGAGCGGGGTCCTATGGCTACACCTTC
cdr3_aa: CASSEVGAGSYGYTF

d_call: TRBD1
clone_size: NA
v_call: TRBV4-1
j_call: TRBJ2-2
cdr3_nt: TGCGCCAGCAGCACGAGGGGGCCTAGGAACGGGGAGCTGTTTTTT
cdr3_aa: CASSTRGPRNGELFF

d_call: TRBD2
clone_size: NA
v_call: TRBV18
j_call: TRBJ2-3
cdr3_nt: TGTGCCAGCTCACCCTTAGCGGGAGGCAACACAGATACGCAGTATTTT
cdr3_aa: CASSPLAGGNTDTQYF

d_call: NA
clone_size: NA
v_call: TRBV6-5
j_call: TRBJ2-6
cdr3_nt: TGTGCCAGCAGTTACATCGGAGCTGGGGCCAACGTCCTGACTTTC
cdr3_aa: CASSYIGAGANVLTF

d_call: TRBD1
clone_size: NA
v_call: TRBV10-3
j_call: TRBJ1-4
cdr3_nt: TGTGCCATCAGTGATCCCTCGGGACAGGGGGACGAAAAACTGTTTTTT
cdr3_aa: CAISDPSGQGDEKLFF

d_call: TRBD2
clone_size: NA
v_call: TRBV7-2
j_call: TRBJ2-5
cdr3_nt: TGTGCCAGCAGCTTGGGACTAGCGGGCGGGACCCAGTACTTC
cdr3_aa: CASSLGLAGGTQYF

d_call: NA
clone_size: NA
v_call: TRBV5-1
j_call: TRBJ2-5
cdr3_nt: TGCGCCAGTTCCAGAAATAGAGGGACCCAGTACTTC
cdr3_aa: CASSRNRGTQYF

d_call: NA
clone_size: few
v_call: TRBV9
j_call: TRBJ2-7
cdr3_nt: TGTGCCAGCAACACGCAGGGGTTTGCGTACGAGCAGTACTTC
cdr3_aa: CASNTQGFAYEQYF

d_call: NA
clone_size: NA
v_call: TRBV9
j_call: TRBJ2-3
cdr3_nt: TGTGCCAGCAGCGTAGTGGCGGTCCCCACGGATACGCAGTATTTT
cdr3_aa: CASSVVAVPTDTQYF

d_call: TRBD2
clone_size: NA
v_call: TRBV29-1
j_call: TRBJ2-5
cdr3_nt: TGCAGCGTTGAAGATCGGGGGGTAACCCAGTACTTC
cdr3_aa: CSVEDRGVTQYF

d_call: TRBD2
clone_size: NA
v_call: TRBV19
j_call: TRBJ2-7
cdr3_nt: TGTGCCAGTAGTGCTAGCGGCTCCTACGAGCAGTACTTC
cdr3_aa: CASSASGSYEQYF

d_call: NA
clone_size: NA
v_call: TRBV5-5
j_call: TRBJ2-5
cdr3_nt: TGTGCCAGCAGCCCCACTTTCGGGAGCCAAGAGACCCAGTACTTC
cdr3_aa: CASSPTFGSQETQYF

d_call: NA
clone_size: NA
v_call: TRBV30
j_call: TRBJ1-3
cdr3_nt: TGTGCCTGGAGTCAGGGGCCCTCTCGAAACACCATATATTTT
cdr3_aa: CAWSQGPSRNTIYF

d_call: NA
clone_size: NA
v_call: TRBV10-3
j_call: TRBJ1-5
cdr3_nt: TGTGCCATCAGTGAGTCACTGGACAGAAAACTAAATCAGCCCCAGCATTTT
cdr3_aa: CAISESLDRKLNQPQHF

d_call: TRBD1
clone_size: NA
v_call: TRBV18
j_call: TRBJ2-7
cdr3_nt: TGTGCCAGCACAAGGACAGGGAGTAGCTCCTACGAGCAGTACTTC
cdr3_aa: CASTRTGSSSYEQYF

d_call: TRBD1
clone_size: NA
v_call: TRBV25-1
j_call: TRBJ1-5
cdr3_nt: TGTGCCAGCAGTGACCCGGGACAGGACAATCAGCCCCAGCATTTT
cdr3_aa: CASSDPGQDNQPQHF

d_call: NA
clone_size: NA
v_call: TRBV6-1
j_call: TRBJ2-3
cdr3_nt: TGTGCCAGCAGTGAAGATAGGACAGTTACTAGCACAGATACGCAGTATTTT
cdr3_aa: CASSEDRTVTSTDTQYF

d_call: NA
clone_size: NA
v_call: TRBV4-1
j_call: TRBJ2-7
cdr3_nt: TGCGCCAGCAGCCAATTGATACAGGTTAGCTACGAGCAGTACTTC
cdr3_aa: CASSQLIQVSYEQYF

d_call: TRBD2
clone_size: NA
v_call: TRBV30
j_call: TRBJ2-5
cdr3_nt: TGTGCCTGGAGTGTCCCTAGCGGGAGCGTAATGGGCCGGACCCAGTACTTC
cdr3_aa: CAWSVPSGSVMGRTQYF

d_call: TRBD1
clone_size: NA
v_call: TRBV19
j_call: TRBJ2-7
cdr3_nt: TGTGCCAGTAGTAGGGACAGGGCCTCCTACGAGCAGTACTTC
cdr3_aa: CASSRDRASYEQYF

d_call: NA
clone_size: NA
v_call: TRBV27
j_call: TRBJ2-7
cdr3_nt: TGTGCCAGCAGTCAAAACTACGAGCAGTACTTC
cdr3_aa: CASSQNYEQYF

d_call: NA
clone_size: NA
v_call: TRBV25-1
j_call: TRBJ2-2
cdr3_nt: TGTGCCAGCAGTGAATTATTACTAGTAGGGACCGGGGAGCTGTTTTTT
cdr3_aa: CASSELLLVGTGELFF

d_call: TRBD1
clone_size: NA
v_call: TRBV4-1
j_call: TRBJ2-3
cdr3_nt: TGCGCCAGCAGCCAAGTCAGGACAGGCTATACGCAGTATTTT
cdr3_aa: CASSQVRTGYTQYF

d_call: TRBD1
clone_size: NA
v_call: TRBV9
j_call: TRBJ2-6
cdr3_nt: TGTGCCAGCAGTGGGGACAGGGGGGACCTAAGATCTGGGGCCAACGTCCTGACTTTC
cdr3_aa: CASSGDRGDLRSGANVLTF

d_call: TRBD1
clone_size: NA
v_call: TRBV28
j_call: TRBJ1-4
cdr3_nt: TGTGCCAGCAGCCAGGACAGGGAGGGCACCGAAAAACTGTTTTTT
cdr3_aa: CASSQDREGTEKLFF

d_call: TRBD1
clone_size: NA
v_call: TRBV19
j_call: TRBJ2-1
cdr3_nt: TGTGCCAGTAGTATCTCAATCGACAGGGGGCCCTACAATGAGCAGTTCTTC
cdr3_aa: CASSISIDRGPYNEQFF

d_call: NA
clone_size: NA
v_call: TRBV28
j_call: TRBJ1-2
cdr3_nt: TGTGCCAGCAGTTTATCCTCGGGGTGGGGTTTCTATGGCTACACCTTC
cdr3_aa: CASSLSSGWGFYGYTF

d_call: NA
clone_size: NA
v_call: TRBV7-2
j_call: TRBJ2-5
cdr3_nt: TGTGCCAGCAGCCCTGGACACTTTCCGGAGACCCAGTACTTC
cdr3_aa: CASSPGHFPETQYF

d_call: NA
clone_size: NA
v_call: TRBV5-1
j_call: TRBJ2-3
cdr3_nt: TGCGCCAGCAGCTTGCAGGCACCTAGCACAGATACGCAGTATTTT
cdr3_aa: CASSLQAPSTDTQYF

d_call: NA
clone_size: NA
v_call: TRBV30
j_call: TRBJ1-3
cdr3_nt: TGTGCCTGGGTCCATCCAGGGCTTCGTGGAAACACCATATATTTT
cdr3_aa: CAWVHPGLRGNTIYF

d_call: NA
clone_size: NA
v_call: TRBV6-5
j_call: TRBJ2-7
cdr3_nt: TGTGCCAGCAGGAGAAGTTCCTACGAGCAGTACTTC
cdr3_aa: CASRRSSYEQYF

d_call: TRBD1
clone_size: once
v_call: TRBV5-1
j_call: TRBJ2-7
cdr3_nt: TGCGCCAGCAGCCTTACCGGGACAGGGGTCCGCGAGCAGTACTTC
cdr3_aa: CASSLTGTGVREQYF

d_call: TRBD1
clone_size: few
v_call: TRBV27
j_call: TRBJ1-5
cdr3_nt: TGTGCCAGCAGTCCCGGACAGGGTAGACAGCCCCAGCATTTT
cdr3_aa: CASSPGQGRQPQHF

d_call: TRBD2
clone_size: NA
v_call: TRBV13
j_call: TRBJ2-1
cdr3_nt: TGTGCCAGCAGCTTAGGCCTTAGCGGGAGGTCAGTCGGTGAGCAGTTCTTC
cdr3_aa: CASSLGLSGRSVGEQFF

d_call: NA
clone_size: NA
v_call: TRBV9
j_call: TRBJ2-5
cdr3_nt: TGTGCCAGCAGCGACAAACCCGGGGAGACCCAGTACTTC
cdr3_aa: CASSDKPGETQYF

d_call: TRBD2
clone_size: once
v_call: TRBV12-5
j_call: TRBJ2-3
cdr3_nt: TGTGCTAGTGGTTTGGTACTAGCGGGAGGGAGCACAGATACGCAGTATTTT
cdr3_aa: CASGLVLAGGSTDTQYF

d_call: NA
clone_size: once
v_call: TRBV30
j_call: TRBJ1-2
cdr3_nt: TGTGCCTGGAGATCAATGAGGAAAGGCTATGGCTACACCTTC
cdr3_aa: CAWRSMRKGYGYTF

d_call: NA
clone_size: NA
v_call: TRBV5-5
j_call: TRBJ1-3
cdr3_nt: TGTGCCAGCAGCTTGGACAGCCTCTCTGGAAACACCATATATTTT
cdr3_aa: CASSLDSLSGNTIYF

d_call: NA
clone_size: NA
v_call: TRBV11-2
j_call: TRBJ1-1
cdr3_nt: TGTGCCAGCAGCCCATCAGGGCTAGCTTTCTTT
cdr3_aa: CASSPSGLAFF

d_call: NA
clone_size: NA
v_call: TRBV6-5
j_call: TRBJ2-7
cdr3_nt: TGTGCCAGCAGCCAACGCGGGACAGTACGCTACGAGCAGTACTTC
cdr3_aa: CASSQRGTVRYEQYF

d_call: TRBD2
clone_size: NA
v_call: TRBV28
j_call: TRBJ2-1
cdr3_nt: TGTGCCAGCAGTAACATCGCTAGCGGGAAGTCCTACAATGAGCAGTTCTTC
cdr3_aa: CASSNIASGKSYNEQFF

d_call: TRBD2
clone_size: NA
v_call: TRBV7-7
j_call: TRBJ2-2
cdr3_nt: TGTGCCAGCAGCTTATCGACGGGACTAGGGGCCGGGGAGCTGTTTTTT
cdr3_aa: CASSLSTGLGAGELFF

d_call: NA
clone_size: NA
v_call: TRBV5-1
j_call: TRBJ2-1
cdr3_nt: TGCGCCAGCAGCTTGCTGGTGGCAGGTGGGCACAATGAGCAGTTCTTC
cdr3_aa: CASSLLVAGGHNEQFF

d_call: NA
clone_size: NA
v_call: TRBV4-1
j_call: TRBJ1-2
cdr3_nt: TGCGCCAGCAGCCAACACGGCTCTCGCGGCTATGGCTACACCTTC
cdr3_aa: CASSQHGSRGYGYTF

d_call: NA
clone_size: few
v_call: TRBV19
j_call: TRBJ1-4
cdr3_nt: TGTGCCAGTAGTATCCCAGGGAACCCCAATGAAAAACTGTTTTTT
cdr3_aa: CASSIPGNPNEKLFF

d_call: NA
clone_size: NA
v_call: TRBV19
j_call: TRBJ1-1
cdr3_nt: TGTGCCACGTCCCCCTCGGACCCTCTCGCGGGCACTGAAGCTTTCTTT
cdr3_aa: CATSPSDPLAGTEAFF

d_call: NA
clone_size: NA
v_call: TRBV30
j_call: TRBJ1-1
cdr3_nt: TGTGCCTGGAGTCCCAGGGGTGAAGCTTTCTTT
cdr3_aa: CAWSPRGEAFF

d_call: NA
clone_size: NA
v_call: TRBV5-1
j_call: TRBJ2-7
cdr3_nt: TGCGCCAGCAGCTTGGAACGAAACCTACCCTACGAGCAGTACTTC
cdr3_aa: CASSLERNLPYEQYF

d_call: NA
clone_size: NA
v_call: TRBV14
j_call: TRBJ1-2
cdr3_nt: TGTGCCAGCAGCCAAGACAGGATCTATGGCTACCCCTTC
cdr3_aa: CASSQDRIYGYPF

d_call: NA
clone_size: NA
v_call: TRBV27
j_call: TRBJ1-5
cdr3_nt: TGTGCCAGCAGACCCTCAGGGAGGGGGCCCCAGCATTTT
cdr3_aa: CASRPSGRGPQHF

d_call: TRBD1
clone_size: NA
v_call: TRBV5-1
j_call: TRBJ2-7
cdr3_nt: TGCGCCAGCAGCTTGGCCTTCCAGGGACAGGGGTACGAGCAGTACTTC
cdr3_aa: CASSLAFQGQGYEQYF

d_call: NA
clone_size: NA
v_call: TRBV6-1
j_call: TRBJ1-5
cdr3_nt: TGTGCCAGCAGTAGACCGGCGTGGTCGGGTCAGCCCCAGCATTTT
cdr3_aa: CASSRPAWSGQPQHF